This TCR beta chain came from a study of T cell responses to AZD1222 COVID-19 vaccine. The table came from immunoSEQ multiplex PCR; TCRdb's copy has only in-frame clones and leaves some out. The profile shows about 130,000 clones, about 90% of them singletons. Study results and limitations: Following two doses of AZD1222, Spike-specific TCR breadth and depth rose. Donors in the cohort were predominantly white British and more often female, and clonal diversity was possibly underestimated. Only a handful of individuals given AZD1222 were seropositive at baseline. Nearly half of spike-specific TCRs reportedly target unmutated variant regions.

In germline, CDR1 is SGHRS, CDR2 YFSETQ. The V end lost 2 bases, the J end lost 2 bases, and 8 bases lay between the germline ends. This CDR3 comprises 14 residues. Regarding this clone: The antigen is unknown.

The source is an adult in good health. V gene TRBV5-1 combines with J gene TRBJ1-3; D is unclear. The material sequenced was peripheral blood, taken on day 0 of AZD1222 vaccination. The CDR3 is CASSLIGPGNTIYF. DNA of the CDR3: TGCGCCAGCAGCTTAATAGGGCCTGGAAACACCATATATTTT.